The 5 T cell receptor beta chains below all came from one sample that was sequenced in a study of cytotoxic CD8 clonotypes in ibrutinib-treated CLL. The table came from immunoSEQ multiplex PCR; TCRdb's copy has only in-frame clones and leaves some out. The sample lists 50,000 to 75,000 clones, about three quarters seen once, with about 45% in the top ten. Sample: PBMCs, taken after 12 months of ibrutinib treatment. All receptors derive from a human donor with chronic lymphocytic leukemia.

The chain recombines TRBV6-6 with TRBJ2-5; no clear D gene. The V and J ends lost 2 bases and 5 bases respectively, with 12 bases between them. The CDR3 is 14 residues long. Germline V gene lookup returns CDR1 MNHNY and CDR2 SVGAGI (reference sequence). CDR3 region: CASSYDTGRETQYF. The CDR3 nucleotides read TGTGCCAGCAGTTACGATACGGGTCGGGAGACCCAGTACTTC.

The chain employs TRBV9 and TRBJ2-5; 8 nucleotides match TRBD2. Germline trimming cut 3 bases from V and 1 base from J; bases unmatched to any gene: 8. Germline CDR1 is SGDLS and CDR2 is YYNGEE. CDR3 length: 16 amino acids. For the CDR3, the DNA is TGTGCCAGCAGCGCCGGGGGGGTGGCAGTCCAAGAGACCCAGTACTTC. Its protein product is CASSAGGVAVQETQYF.

This clone has just one count. The chain carries TRBV11-3 and TRBJ2-7, with D unresolved. V lost 5 bases and J lost 3, with 20 bases in between. The CDR3 contains 16 residues. CDR1 is SGHNT, CDR2 YENEEA, per germline. CDR3 DNA sequence: TGTGCCAGCAGCCGCTCAGGAGCGTCGGCCCTCTACGAGCAGTACTTC. Translation: CASSRSGASALYEQYF.

This chain joins TRBV7-7 and TRBJ2-1, with TRBD2 matching 7 bases. The CDR3 runs 16 residues. Germline-derived CDR1 and CDR2 are SSHAT and FNYEAQ (reference sequence). Trimming took 2 bases from V and 6 from J; bases not matched to a gene: 10. This CDR3 reads CASSLNELADINEQFF. The DNA of the CDR3 is TGTGCCAGCAGCTTAAACGAGCTAGCGGATATCAATGAGCAGTTCTTC.

This clone was observed a few times. The chain uses TRBV11-3 and TRBJ1-5, with a tentative D call TRBD1 (6 bases). In germline, CDR1 is SGHNT, CDR2 YENEEA. The CDR3 contains 17 residues. The CDR3 is CDLTCGGTADPDQPQHF. In DNA form, the CDR3 reads TGTGACCTCACATGTGGGGGCACGGCCGATCCTGATCAGCCCCAGCATTTT.